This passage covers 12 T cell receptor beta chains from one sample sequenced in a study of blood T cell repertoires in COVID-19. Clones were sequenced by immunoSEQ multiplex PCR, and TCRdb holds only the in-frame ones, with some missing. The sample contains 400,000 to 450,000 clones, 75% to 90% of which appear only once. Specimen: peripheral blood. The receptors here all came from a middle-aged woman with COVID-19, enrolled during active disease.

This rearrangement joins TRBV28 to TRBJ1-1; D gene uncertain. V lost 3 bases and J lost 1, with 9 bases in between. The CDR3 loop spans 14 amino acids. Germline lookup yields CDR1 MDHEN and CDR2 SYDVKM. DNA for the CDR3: TGTGCCAGCAGTTTGGGTTCAGGGAACACTGAAGCTTTCTTT. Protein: CASSLGSGNTEAFF. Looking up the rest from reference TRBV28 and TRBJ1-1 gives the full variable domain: DVKVTQSSRYLVKRTGEKVFLECVQDMDHENMFWYRQDPGLGLRLIYFSYDVKMKEKGDIPEGYSVSREKKERFSLILESASTNQTSMYLCASSLGSGNTEAFFGQGTRLTVV.

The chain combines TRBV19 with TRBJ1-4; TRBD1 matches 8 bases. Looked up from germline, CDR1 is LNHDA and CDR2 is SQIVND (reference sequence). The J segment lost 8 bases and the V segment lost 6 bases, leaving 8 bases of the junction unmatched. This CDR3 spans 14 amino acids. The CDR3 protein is CASRQGAREEKLFF. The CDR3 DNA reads TGTGCCAGTAGGCAGGGGGCGCGGGAGGAAAAACTGTTTTTT.

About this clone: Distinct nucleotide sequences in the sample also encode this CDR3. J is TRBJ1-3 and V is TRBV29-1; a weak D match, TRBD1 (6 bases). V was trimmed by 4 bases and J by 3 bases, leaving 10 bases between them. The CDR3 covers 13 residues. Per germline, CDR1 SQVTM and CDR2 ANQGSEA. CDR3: CSVVQGSGNTIYF. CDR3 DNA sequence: TGCAGCGTTGTACAGGGAAGTGGAAACACCATATATTTT. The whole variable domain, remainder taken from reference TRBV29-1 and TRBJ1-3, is SAVISQKPSRDICQRGTSLTIQCQVDSQVTMMFWYRQQPGQSLTLIATANQGSEATYESGFVIDKFPISRPNLTFSTLTVSNMSPEDSSIYLCSVVQGSGNTIYFGEGSWLTVV.

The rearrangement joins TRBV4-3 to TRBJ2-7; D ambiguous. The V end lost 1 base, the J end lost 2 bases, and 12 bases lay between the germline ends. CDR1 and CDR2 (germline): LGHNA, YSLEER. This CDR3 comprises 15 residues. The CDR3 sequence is CASSQGRSPTYEQYF. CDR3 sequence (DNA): TGCGCCAGCAGCCAAGGCCGGAGCCCAACCTACGAGCAGTACTTC.

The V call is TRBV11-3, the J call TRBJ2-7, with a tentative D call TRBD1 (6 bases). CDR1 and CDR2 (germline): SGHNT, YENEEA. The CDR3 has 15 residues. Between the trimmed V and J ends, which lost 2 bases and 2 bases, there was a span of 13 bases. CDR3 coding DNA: TGTGCCAGCAGCTTACAGTCAGGGGTCCCCTACGAGCAGTACTTC. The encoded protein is CASSLQSGVPYEQYF.

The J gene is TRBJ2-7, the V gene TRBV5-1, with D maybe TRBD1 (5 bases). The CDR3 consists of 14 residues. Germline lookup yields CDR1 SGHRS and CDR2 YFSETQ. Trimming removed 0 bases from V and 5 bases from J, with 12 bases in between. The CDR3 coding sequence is TGCGCCAGCAGCTTGGGACAGCCCTTTCACGAGCAGTACTTC. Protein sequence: CASSLGQPFHEQYF.

CDR3 protein: CASSSGGNTEAFF. The CDR3 coding sequence is TGTGCCAGCAGTTCAGGGGGGAACACTGAAGCTTTCTTT. The chain couples TRBV28 to TRBJ1-1; 7 bases are shared with TRBD1. CDR3 length equals 13 residues. Germline V gene sequence: CDR1 MDHEN, CDR2 SYDVKM. J gave up 1 base and V 4 bases, and 0 bases lay outside the gene matches.

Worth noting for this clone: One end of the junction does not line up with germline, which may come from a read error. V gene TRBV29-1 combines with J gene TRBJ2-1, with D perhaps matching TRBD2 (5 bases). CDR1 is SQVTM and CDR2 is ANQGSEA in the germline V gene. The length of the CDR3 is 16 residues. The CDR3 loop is CSVEGSLGSSYNEQFF. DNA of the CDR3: TGCAGCGTGGAAGGGAGTCTTGGCAGTTCCTACAATGAGCAGTTCTTC.

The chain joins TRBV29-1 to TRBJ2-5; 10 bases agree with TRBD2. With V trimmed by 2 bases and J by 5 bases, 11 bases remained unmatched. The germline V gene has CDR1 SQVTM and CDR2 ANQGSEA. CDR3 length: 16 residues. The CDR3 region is CSVETTSGRATETQYF. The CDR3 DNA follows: TGCAGCGTTGAAACTACCAGCGGGAGGGCCACCGAGACCCAGTACTTC.

The CDR3, as DNA: TGTGCCAGCACCGCGAGGGACACCACCTACGAGCAGTACTTC. Translated, it gives CASTARDTTYEQYF. This rearrangement joins TRBV6-6 to TRBJ2-7, with a possible D match to TRBD1 (6 bases). The CDR3 loop spans 14 amino acids. Germline assignment: CDR1 MNHNY and CDR2 SVGAGI (reference sequence). V shed 7 bases and J shed 2 bases, with 15 bases lying between them.

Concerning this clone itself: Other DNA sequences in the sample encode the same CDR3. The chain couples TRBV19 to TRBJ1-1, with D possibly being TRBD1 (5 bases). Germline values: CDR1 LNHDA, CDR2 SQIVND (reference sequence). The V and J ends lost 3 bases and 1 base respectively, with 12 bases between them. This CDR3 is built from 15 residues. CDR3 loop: CASSMGRGENTEAFF. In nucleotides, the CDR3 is TGTGCCAGTAGTATGGGGCGGGGGGAGAACACTGAAGCTTTCTTT.

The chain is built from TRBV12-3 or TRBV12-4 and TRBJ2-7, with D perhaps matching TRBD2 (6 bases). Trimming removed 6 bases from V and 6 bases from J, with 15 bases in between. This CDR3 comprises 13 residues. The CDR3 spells CASSLMVGGEQYF. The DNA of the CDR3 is TGTGCCAGCAGCCTAATGGTCGGGGGCGAGCAGTACTTC.